This T cell receptor beta chain emerged from a study of post-analysis software for immune sequencing data. Overall study results and limits: TRBV5-6, TRBV5-1 and TRBV20-1 belonged to a set of five TRBV segments that were more frequent in patients than controls.

Sequencing libraries made from TCR beta cDNA carried unique molecular identifiers. A few hundred thousand cDNA molecules came from around 0.96 to 9.9 million T cells. From the PCR reads, TCRdb called clonotypes with MiXCR, one entry per CDR3 protein. Here the sample spans some 700,000 distinct CDR3 sequences, about 60% being singletons. This CDR3 comprises 13 residues. V lost 0 bases and J lost 7; bases outside the gene matches: 3. CDR1 and CDR2 from the germline V gene are LNHNV and YYDKDF (reference sequence). This clonotype was counted a single time. Its target is not known. The clonotype originates from a girl aged 2-15 years with multiple sclerosis. The sequencing sample was made of blood. This rearrangement joins TRBV15 to TRBJ2-7; 7 positions agree with TRBD1. DNA of the CDR3: TGTGCCACCAGCAGAGAGACAGGGAGTGAGCAGTACTTC. Encoded protein: CATSRETGSEQYF. Drawing the rest from reference TRBV15 and TRBJ2-7, the complete variable domain is DAMVIQNPRYQVTQFGKPVTLSCSQTLNHNVMYWYQQKSSQAPKLLFHYYDKDFNNEADTPDNFQSRRPNTSFCFLDIRSPGLGDTAMYLCATSRETGSEQYFGPGTRLTVT.